Given below is one TCR beta chain in context. What it binds is not known. Separation from the roughly 670-subject first cohort characterized the roughly 120-subject validation cohort, to which the donors belonged. The assay was immunoSEQ multiplex PCR, and TCRdb's table has in-frame clones only and misses some. Of some 340,000 clones listed, about 85% are singletons. Germline V gene data show CDR1 as SGDLS and CDR2 as YYNGEE. V lost 0 bases and J lost 7, with 11 bases in between. The CDR3 contains 15 residues. The sample is drawn from a study of cytomegalovirus exposure and HLA in healthy donors. Overall study findings and caveats: Researchers catalogued some 160 TCR beta chains as cytomegalovirus-associated.

The chain couples TRBV9 to TRBJ1-6; D might be TRBD1 (6 bases). The clonotype comes from a woman in her 30s in good health and CMV-seropositive. The material sequenced was PBMCs. The CDR3 here is CASSVAGRGNSPLHF. Written as DNA, the CDR3 is TGTGCCAGCAGCGTAGCAGGGAGGGGGAATTCACCCCTCCACTTT.